This T cell receptor (beta chain) was obtained from a study of patients and donors after allogeneic stem cell transplantation. There are a few counts of this clonotype. TCRdb called the RT-PCR reads again in MiXCR, with one record for every CDR3 protein. The data hold roughly 200,000 distinct CDR3 sequences, with approximately 41% observed a single time. Between the trimmed V and J ends, which lost 5 bases and 7 bases, there was a span of 11 bases. Germline V CDR1 and CDR2: SGHAT, FQDESV (reference sequence). This CDR3 is 12 amino acids long. J is TRBJ1-1 and V is TRBV11-1, with D hard to call. The material sequenced was blood, either unsorted or a sorted T cell fraction (not recorded which). The receptor comes from a human donor who was either an allogeneic HSCT recipient or a stem cell or donor lymphocyte infusion donor (not recorded which). It is not recorded whose cells these are; they may come from a transplant donor. CDR3 region: CASSATRHEAFF. In nucleotides, the CDR3 is TGTGCCAGCAGCGCCACAAGGCATGAAGCTTTCTTT. Using reference TRBV11-1 and TRBJ1-1 for the parts outside the CDR3, the full variable domain is EAEVAQSPRYKITEKSQAVAFWCDPISGHATLYWYRQILGQGPELLVQFQDESVVDDSQLPKDRFSAERLKGVDSTLKIQPAELGDSAMYLCASSATRHEAFFGQGTRLTVV.